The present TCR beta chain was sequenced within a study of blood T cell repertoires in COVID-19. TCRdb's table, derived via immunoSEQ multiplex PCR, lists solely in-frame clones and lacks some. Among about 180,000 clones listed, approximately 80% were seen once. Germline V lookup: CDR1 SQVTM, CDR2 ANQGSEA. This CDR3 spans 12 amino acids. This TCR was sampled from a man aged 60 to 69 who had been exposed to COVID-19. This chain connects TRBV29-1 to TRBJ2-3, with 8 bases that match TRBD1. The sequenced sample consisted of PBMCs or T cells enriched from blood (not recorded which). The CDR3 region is CSLAGGGDTQYF. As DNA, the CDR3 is TGCAGTCTAGCAGGGGGCGGAGATACGCAGTATTTT.